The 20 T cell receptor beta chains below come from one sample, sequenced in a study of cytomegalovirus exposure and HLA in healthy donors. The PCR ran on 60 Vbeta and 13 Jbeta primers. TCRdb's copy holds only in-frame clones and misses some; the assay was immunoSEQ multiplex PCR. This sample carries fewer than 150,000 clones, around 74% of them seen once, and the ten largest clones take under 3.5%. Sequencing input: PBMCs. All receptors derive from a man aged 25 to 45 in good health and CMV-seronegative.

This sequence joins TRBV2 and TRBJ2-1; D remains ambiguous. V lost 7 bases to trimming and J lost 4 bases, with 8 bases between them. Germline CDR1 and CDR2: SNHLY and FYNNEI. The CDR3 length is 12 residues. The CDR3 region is CASIRKYNEQFF. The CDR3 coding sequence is TGTGCCAGCATCAGGAAATACAATGAGCAGTTCTTC.

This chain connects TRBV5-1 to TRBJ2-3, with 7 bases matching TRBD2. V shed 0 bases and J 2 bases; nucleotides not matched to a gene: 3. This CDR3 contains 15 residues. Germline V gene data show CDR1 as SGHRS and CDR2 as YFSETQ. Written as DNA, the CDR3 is TGCGCCAGCAGCTTGGTAGGGACTAACACAGATACGCAGTATTTT. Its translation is CASSLVGTNTDTQYF. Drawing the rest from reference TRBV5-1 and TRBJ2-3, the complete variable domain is KAGVTQTPRYLIKTRGQQVTLSCSPISGHRSVSWYQQTPGQGLQFLFEYFSETQRNKGNFPGRFSGRQFSNSRSEMNVSTLELGDSALYLCASSLVGTNTDTQYFGPGTRLTVL.

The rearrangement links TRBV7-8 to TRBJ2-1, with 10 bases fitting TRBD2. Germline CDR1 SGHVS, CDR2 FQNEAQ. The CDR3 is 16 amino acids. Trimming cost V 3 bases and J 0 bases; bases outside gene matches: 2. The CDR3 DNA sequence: TGTGCCAGCAGCTTTAGCGGGAGGAACTCCTACAATGAGCAGTTCTTC. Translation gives CASSFSGRNSYNEQFF. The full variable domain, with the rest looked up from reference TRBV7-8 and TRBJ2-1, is GAGVSQSPRYKVAKRGQDVALRCDPISGHVSLFWYQQALGQGPEFLTYFQNEAQLDKSGLPSDRFFAERPEGSVSTLKIQRTQQEDSAVYLCASSFSGRNSYNEQFFGPGTRLTVL.

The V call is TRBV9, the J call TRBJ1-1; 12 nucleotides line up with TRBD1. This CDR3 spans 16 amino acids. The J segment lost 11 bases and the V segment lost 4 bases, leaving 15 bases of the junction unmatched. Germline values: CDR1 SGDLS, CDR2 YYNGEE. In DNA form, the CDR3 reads TGTGCCAGCAGCACCCAACCCGATCCGGGACAGGGGGCGGCTTTCTTT. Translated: CASSTQPDPGQGAAFF.

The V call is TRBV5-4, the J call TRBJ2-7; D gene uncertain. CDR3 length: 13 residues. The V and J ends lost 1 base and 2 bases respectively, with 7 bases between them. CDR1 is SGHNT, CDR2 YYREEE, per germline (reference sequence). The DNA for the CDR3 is TGTGCCAGCAGCTTGCCAGGTACCTACGAGCAGTACTTC. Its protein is CASSLPGTYEQYF.

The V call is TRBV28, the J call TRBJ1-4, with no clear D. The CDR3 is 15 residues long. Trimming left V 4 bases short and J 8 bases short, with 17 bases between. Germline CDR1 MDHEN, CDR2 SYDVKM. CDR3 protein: CASSSVPSLGEKLFF. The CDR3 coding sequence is TGTGCCAGCAGTTCCGTTCCTAGCCTGGGGGAAAAACTGTTTTTT.

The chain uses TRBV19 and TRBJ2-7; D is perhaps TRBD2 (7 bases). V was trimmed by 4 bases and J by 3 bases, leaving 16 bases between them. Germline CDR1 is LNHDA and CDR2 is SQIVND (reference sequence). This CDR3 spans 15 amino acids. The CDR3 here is CASSTREGVGYEQYF. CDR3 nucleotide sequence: TGTGCCAGTAGTACTAGGGAGGGGGTCGGCTACGAGCAGTACTTC.

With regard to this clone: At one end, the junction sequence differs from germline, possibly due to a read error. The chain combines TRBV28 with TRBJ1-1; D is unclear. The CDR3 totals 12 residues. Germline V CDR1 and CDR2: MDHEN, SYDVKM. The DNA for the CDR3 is TGTGACAGCAGCTACGAGATCCCTGAAGCTTTCTTT. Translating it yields CDSSYEIPEAFF.

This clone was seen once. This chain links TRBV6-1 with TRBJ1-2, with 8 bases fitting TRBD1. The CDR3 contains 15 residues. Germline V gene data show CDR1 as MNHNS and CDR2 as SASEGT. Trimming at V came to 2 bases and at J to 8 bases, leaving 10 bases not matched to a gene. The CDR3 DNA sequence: TGTGCCAGCAGTGAACCGGGACAGGAGGCCCGAGGCTACACCTTC. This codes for CASSEPGQEARGYTF.

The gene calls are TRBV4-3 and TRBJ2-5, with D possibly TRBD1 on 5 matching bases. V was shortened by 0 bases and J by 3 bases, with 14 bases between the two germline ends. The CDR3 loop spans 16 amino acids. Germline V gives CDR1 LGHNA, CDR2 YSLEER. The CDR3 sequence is CASSQEIQGTKETQYF. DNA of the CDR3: TGCGCCAGCAGCCAAGAAATTCAGGGTACCAAAGAGACCCAGTACTTC.

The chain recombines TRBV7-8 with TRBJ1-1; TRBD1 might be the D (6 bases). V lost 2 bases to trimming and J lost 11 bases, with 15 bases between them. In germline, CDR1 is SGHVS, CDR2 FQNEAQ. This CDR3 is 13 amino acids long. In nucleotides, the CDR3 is TGTGCCAGCAGCTTACTTGTGAAGGGGGTCGCTTTCTTT. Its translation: CASSLLVKGVAFF.

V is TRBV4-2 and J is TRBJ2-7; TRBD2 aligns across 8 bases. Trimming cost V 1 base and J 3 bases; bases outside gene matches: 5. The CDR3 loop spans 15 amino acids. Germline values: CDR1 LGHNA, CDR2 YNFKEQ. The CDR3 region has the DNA TGTGCCAGCAGCCAAGTAAGCGGGGGCCTCTACGAGCAGTACTTC. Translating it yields CASSQVSGGLYEQYF.

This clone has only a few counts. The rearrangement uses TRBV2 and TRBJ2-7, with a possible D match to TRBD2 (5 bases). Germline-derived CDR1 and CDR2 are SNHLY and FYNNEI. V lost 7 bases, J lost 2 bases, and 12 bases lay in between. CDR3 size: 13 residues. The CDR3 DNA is TGTGCCAGCAACCAGGACGGGGCCTACGAGCAGTACTTC. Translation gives CASNQDGAYEQYF.

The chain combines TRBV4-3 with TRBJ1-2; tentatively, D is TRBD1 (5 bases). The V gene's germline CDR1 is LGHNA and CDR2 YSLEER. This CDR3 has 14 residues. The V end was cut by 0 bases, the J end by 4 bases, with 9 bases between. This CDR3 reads CASSQDQGVYGYTF. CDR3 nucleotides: TGCGCCAGCAGCCAAGATCAGGGCGTCTATGGCTACACCTTC.

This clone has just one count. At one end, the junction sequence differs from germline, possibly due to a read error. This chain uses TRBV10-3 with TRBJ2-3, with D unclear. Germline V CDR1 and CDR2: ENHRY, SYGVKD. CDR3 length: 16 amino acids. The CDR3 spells CAISESPSARQDMQYF. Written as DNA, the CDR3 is TGTGCCATCAGTGAGTCGCCGTCCGCTAGGCAAGATATGCAGTATTTT.

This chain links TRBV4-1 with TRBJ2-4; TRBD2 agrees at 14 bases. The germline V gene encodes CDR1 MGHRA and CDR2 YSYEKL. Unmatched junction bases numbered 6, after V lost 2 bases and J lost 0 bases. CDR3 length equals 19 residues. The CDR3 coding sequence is TGCGCCAGCAGCCAACCGGGACTAGCGGGAGTCGGAGCCAAAAACATTCAGTACTTC. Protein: CASSQPGLAGVGAKNIQYF.

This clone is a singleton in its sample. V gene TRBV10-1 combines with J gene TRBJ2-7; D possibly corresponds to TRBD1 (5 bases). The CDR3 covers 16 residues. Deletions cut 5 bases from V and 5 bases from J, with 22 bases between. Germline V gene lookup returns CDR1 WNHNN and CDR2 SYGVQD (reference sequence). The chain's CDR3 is CASSCLVVRQGHEQYF. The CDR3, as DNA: TGCGCCAGCAGTTGTCTTGTAGTTCGTCAGGGCCACGAGCAGTACTTC.

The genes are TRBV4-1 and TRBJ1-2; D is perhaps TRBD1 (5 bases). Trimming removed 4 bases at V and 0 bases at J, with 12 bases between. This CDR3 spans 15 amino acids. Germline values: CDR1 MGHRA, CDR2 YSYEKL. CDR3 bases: TGCGCCAGCAGCCCGCGGGACGCCGCTAACTATGGCTACACCTTC. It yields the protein CASSPRDAANYGYTF.

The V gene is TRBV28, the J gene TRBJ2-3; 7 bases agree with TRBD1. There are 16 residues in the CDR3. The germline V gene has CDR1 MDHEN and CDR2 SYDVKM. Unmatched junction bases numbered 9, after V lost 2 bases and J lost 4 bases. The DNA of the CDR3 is TGTGCCAGCAGTTTAGCCCTGACAGGGTCGGCAGATACGCAGTATTTT. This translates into CASSLALTGSADTQYF.

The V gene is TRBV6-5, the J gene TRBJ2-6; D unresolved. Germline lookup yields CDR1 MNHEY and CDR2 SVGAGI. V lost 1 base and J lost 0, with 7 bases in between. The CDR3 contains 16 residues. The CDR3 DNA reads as TGTGCCAGCAGTTACTTAATCCCCTCTGGGGCCAACGTCCTGACTTTC. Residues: CASSYLIPSGANVLTF.